The source of this T cell receptor beta chain is a study of Ad26.COV2.S vaccination and SARS-CoV-2 variants. This table comes from immunoSEQ multiplex PCR, and its TCRdb copy is limited to in-frame clones, with some not included. This sample has hundreds of thousands of clones; 80% to 90% occur once, and the top ten carry approximately 1.5%. The sample's treatment: 19 received Ad26.COV2.S at low or high dose, single or two shots; roughly five received placebo; per-sample allocation not given. On day 63 after the first injection, vaccine and placebo recipients gave samples. The input for sequencing was peripheral blood, taken in a trial of Ad26.COV2.S vaccine versus placebo. This TCR was recovered from a person between 18 and 59 years old who received the Ad26.COV2.S COVID-19 vaccine or a placebo.

The CDR3, as DNA: TGTGCCAGCAGTTACCCCTCGACTAGCGGGAGCGCATACCCTTTCTACAATGAGCAGTTCTTC. Translating gives CASSYPSTSGSAYPFYNEQFF. The genes are TRBV6-7 and TRBJ2-1, with TRBD2 identical over 12 bases. TRBV6-7 is assigned to the ORF class and has an uncertain function. V gave up 2 bases and J gave up 3 bases; unmatched junction bases: 17. There are 21 residues in the CDR3.